The 14 T cell receptor beta chains below come from one sample, sequenced in a study of blood T cell repertoires in COVID-19. Here immunoSEQ multiplex PCR was the method, and the copy in TCRdb shows in-frame clones only, minus some. Counted here are under 300,000 clones, less than 85% occurring once; the ten biggest clones make up over 1.3%. The specimen sequenced was peripheral blood. These receptors originate from a human donor with COVID-19, enrolled during active disease. The donor label of this sample is uncertain.

The gene calls are TRBV5-1 and TRBJ2-2, with 8 bases that match TRBD2. CDR1 is SGHRS, CDR2 YFSETQ, per germline. V lost 4 bases, J lost 5 bases, and 13 bases stayed unmatched. The CDR3 length is 17 residues. This chain's CDR3 is CASSGRVAGSLTGELFF. CDR3 nucleotides: TGCGCCAGCAGCGGTCGGGTAGCGGGATCGCTGACCGGGGAGCTGTTTTTT.

This clone has only one observation. The chain couples TRBV6-1 to TRBJ1-2; a possible D gene is TRBD1 (6 bases). The germline gives CDR1 MNHNS, CDR2 SASEGT. Trimming removed 2 bases from V and 7 bases from J, with 14 bases in between. This CDR3 comprises 14 residues. The CDR3 spells CASSENTGHSGYTF. In nucleotides, the CDR3 is TGTGCCAGCAGTGAAAACACAGGGCACAGTGGCTACACCTTC.

This sequence joins TRBV28 and TRBJ1-5, with 7 bases lining up with TRBD1. The V gene's germline CDR1 is MDHEN and CDR2 SYDVKM. The CDR3 covers 13 residues. The trim removed 4 bases at V and 11 bases at J, leaving 8 bases unmatched. Here the CDR3 reads CASSSPDRASQHF. CDR3 DNA: TGTGCCAGCAGTTCGCCCGACAGGGCTTCCCAGCATTTT.

Turning to this clone: Other nucleotide sequences in the sample specify the same CDR3. The rearrangement uses TRBV30 and TRBJ2-3, with 8 bases matching TRBD1. CDR1 is GTSNPN, CDR2 SVGIG, per germline (reference sequence). There are 14 residues in the CDR3. The ends lost 5 bases at V and 0 bases at J; junction bases unmatched: 4. The CDR3 loop reads CAWSPGGSTDTQYF. DNA of the CDR3: TGTGCCTGGTCCCCAGGGGGCAGCACAGATACGCAGTATTTT.

The chain carries TRBV3-1 (or the pseudogene TRBV3-2) and TRBJ2-2; TRBD1 aligns across 7 bases. Germline CDR1 reads LGHDT; CDR2 reads YNNKEL (reference sequence). This CDR3 has 15 amino acids. The V gene end was trimmed by 2 bases and the J gene end by 1 base; junction bases not matched to a gene: 1. The CDR3 DNA follows: TGTGCCAGCAGCCAACGGACAGGGAACACCGGGGAGCTGTTTTTT. It yields the protein CASSQRTGNTGELFF.

The CDR3 region is CSVDKRGGDTQYF. The CDR3, as DNA: TGCAGCGTTGATAAGCGGGGAGGGGATACGCAGTATTTT. The chain has TRBV29-1 and TRBJ2-3, with 7 positions matching TRBD2. CDR1 SQVTM and CDR2 ANQGSEA come from the germline V gene. This CDR3 is built from 13 residues. Losses at the gene ends were 3 bases for V and 6 bases for J; bases not matched to a gene: 6.

This rearrangement joins TRBV2 to TRBJ2-1; 11 bases agree with TRBD2. The CDR3 consists of 13 residues. Germline V gene lookup returns CDR1 SNHLY and CDR2 FYNNEI. The V and J ends lost 8 bases and 4 bases, in that order; junction bases with no gene match: 1. The CDR3 nucleotides are TGTGCCAGCCGACTAGCGGGGTACAATGAGCAGTTCTTC. Protein: CASRLAGYNEQFF.

The rearrangement uses TRBV18 and TRBJ2-7; D not certain. Germline-derived CDR1 and CDR2 are KGHSH and LQKENI. Trimming took off 1 base at V and 0 bases at J, with 4 bases between the two ends. The CDR3 is 13 residues long. CDR3 sequence: CASSPQSSYEQYF. CDR3 bases: TGTGCCAGCTCACCACAGAGCTCCTACGAGCAGTACTTC.

The chain couples TRBV11-3 to TRBJ2-2, with D perhaps matching TRBD1 (6 bases). Germline V CDR1 and CDR2: SGHNT, YENEEA. The CDR3 contains 15 residues. V lost 1 base, J lost 4 bases, and 10 bases lay in between. This chain's CDR3 is CASSLGGQVTGELFF. The CDR3 DNA reads TGTGCCAGCAGCTTAGGGGGGCAGGTCACCGGGGAGCTGTTTTTT.

V is TRBV30 and J is TRBJ2-7; 7 positions agree with TRBD1. CDR1 and CDR2 (germline): GTSNPN, SVGIG (reference sequence). Trimming took 5 bases from V and 5 from J; bases not matched to a gene: 9. The CDR3 is 13 residues long. The chain's CDR3 is CAWARDSRDEQYF. Here the CDR3 DNA reads TGTGCCTGGGCCCGGGACAGTCGAGACGAGCAGTACTTC.

The V call is TRBV7-3, the J call TRBJ2-5; no firm D call. Germline CDR1 and CDR2: SGHTA and FQGTGA. This CDR3 contains 13 residues. Trimming shortened V by 5 bases and J by 4 bases, and 11 bases separated the two germline ends. CDR3 DNA: TGTGCCAGCAGCATCTTCAACGGAGAGACCCAGTACTTC. This sequence encodes CASSIFNGETQYF.

The genes are TRBV9 and TRBJ2-1; 7 nucleotides align to TRBD1. The CDR3 is 16 amino acids. Germline V CDR1 and CDR2: SGDLS, YYNGEE. V was pared by 0 bases and J by 7 bases, with 10 bases of the junction left unmatched. The CDR3 bases are TGTGCCAGCAGCGTAGGGGTAGGGGGCGCGAGAAATGAGCAGTTCTTC. It yields the protein CASSVGVGGARNEQFF.

The V and J genes are TRBV5-4 and TRBJ2-1; D gene ambiguous. CDR1 is SGHNT and CDR2 is YYREEE in the germline V gene (reference sequence). The CDR3 spans 11 residues. V was trimmed by 2 bases and J by 8 bases, leaving 5 bases between them. CDR3 amino acids: CASSFQDEQFF. The CDR3 DNA reads TGTGCCAGCAGCTTTCAGGATGAGCAGTTCTTC.

This chain joins TRBV28 and TRBJ1-5; 7 bases match TRBD1. The CDR3 runs to 14 residues. Germline V gene data show CDR1 as MDHEN and CDR2 as SYDVKM. V shed 5 bases and J 2 bases; nucleotides not matched to a gene: 3. CDR3 coding DNA: TGTGCCAGCAGTGGGGACAGCCGCAATCAGCCCCAGCATTTT. Encoded protein: CASSGDSRNQPQHF.